The following is a T cell receptor beta chain sequence with its context. Measured with immunoSEQ multiplex PCR; TCRdb has only the in-frame clones, and not every one. The data show roughly 60,000 clones, with around four fifths seen just once and about 33% held by the top ten. The ends were cut back, 2 bases at V and 2 bases at J, with 14 bases in the middle. Germline V gives CDR1 SGHTS, CDR2 YDEGEE. This CDR3 contains 16 residues. The entry originates in a study of blood T cell repertoires in COVID-19. The chain recombines TRBV5-8 with TRBJ1-5, with a tentative D call TRBD1 (6 bases). The origin of this receptor is a human donor in a cohort sampled during active COVID-19. The sequencing sample was made of peripheral blood. CDR3: CASSLQGLRGNQPQHF. CDR3 DNA sequence: TGTGCCAGCAGCTTACAGGGATTACGAGGCAATCAGCCCCAGCATTTT.